This T cell receptor beta chain originates from a study of shared clonotypes between healthy human individuals. Study details: Each donor's CD8 memory used one plate, CD8 naive two, each CD4 subset three.

Clones were sequenced by immunoSEQ multiplex PCR, and TCRdb holds only the in-frame ones, with some missing. The sample carries around 700,000 clones, roughly 78% recorded once. The V gene's germline CDR1 is SNHLY and CDR2 FYNNEI. V lost 8 bases to trimming and J lost 2 bases, with 10 bases between them. The CDR3 contains 12 residues. Caucasian adults living in Nashville, Tennessee, provided all samples. This TCR was recovered from a woman aged 25 to 39 in good health. Sequencing was performed on memory CD4+ T cells sorted from blood. Subset reported: CD45RA-negative fraction. The chain uses TRBV2 and TRBJ2-7; D is possibly TRBD2 (6 bases). This CDR3 reads CASERETYEQYF. The CDR3 region has the DNA TGTGCCAGCGAACGGGAGACCTACGAGCAGTACTTC.